This T cell receptor beta chain was obtained from a study of blood T cell repertoires in COVID-19. Assay used: immunoSEQ multiplex PCR; TCRdb lists only in-frame clones, some missing. The sample lists more than 70,000 clones; roughly three quarters were seen once. Germline CDR1 is SGHDT and CDR2 is YYEEEE. The length of the CDR3 is 13 residues. The germline V and J ends were trimmed by 3 bases and 3 bases, with 9 bases remaining between them. Sequenced sample: peripheral blood. The origin of this receptor is a human donor in a cohort sampled during active COVID-19. This chain uses TRBV5-6 with TRBJ1-2; D is perhaps TRBD1 (6 bases). The CDR3: CASSSGQYYGYTF. Written as DNA, the CDR3 is TGTGCCAGCAGCTCAGGACAGTACTATGGCTACACCTTC.